The next 22 T cell receptor beta chains were all read from a single sample in a study of blood T cell repertoires in COVID-19. Sequencing was performed with immunoSEQ multiplex PCR; in TCRdb, only in-frame clones are kept and a portion is missing. The sample contains around 340,000 clones, 65% to 85% of which appear only once. Source material: peripheral blood. The receptor source for this set is a young man with active or convalescent COVID-19.

The chain links TRBV7-2 to TRBJ1-4; 8 bases fit TRBD1. Germline V gives CDR1 SGHTA, CDR2 FQGNSA. This CDR3 has 15 amino acids. Trimming at V came to 8 bases and at J to 1 base, leaving 6 bases not matched to a gene. This CDR3 reads CASSQGARTNEKLFF. DNA of the CDR3: TGTGCCAGCTCTCAGGGGGCGAGAACTAATGAAAAACTGTTTTTT. The entire variable domain, with the rest obtained from reference TRBV7-2 and TRBJ1-4, is as follows: GAGVSQSPSNKVTEKGKDVELRCDPISGHTALYWYRQSLGQGLEFLIYFQGNSAPDKSGLPSDRFSAERTGGSVSTLTIQRTQQEDSAVYLCASSQGARTNEKLFFGSGTQLSVL.

This chain links TRBV5-1 with TRBJ1-2; the D gene is possibly TRBD1 (6 bases). CDR3 length: 16 residues. V shed 0 bases and J shed 8 bases, with 20 bases lying between them. Looked up from germline, CDR1 is SGHRS and CDR2 is YFSETQ. The CDR3, as DNA: TGCGCCAGCAGCTTGGCCGCGGGGGGCGGGTATGGCGGCTACACCTTC. The encoded protein is CASSLAAGGGYGGYTF.

The chain joins TRBV6-5 to TRBJ1-2; D perhaps matches TRBD1 (5 bases). The CDR3 contains 14 residues. The V gene's germline CDR1 is MNHEY and CDR2 SVGAGI. The V end was cut by 2 bases, the J end by 2 bases, with 9 bases between. CDR3: CASSYTQENYGYTF. Written as DNA, the CDR3 is TGTGCCAGCAGTTACACACAGGAAAACTATGGCTACACCTTC.

This rearrangement joins TRBV20-1 to TRBJ1-4; D call uncertain. The germline CDR1 and CDR2 sequences are DFQATT and SNEGSKA (reference sequence). Trimming removed 3 bases at V and 6 bases at J, with 5 bases between. The CDR3 totals 11 residues. DNA for the CDR3: TGCAGTGCTAGGGGCGATGAAAAACTGTTTTTT. It is translated as CSARGDEKLFF.

The rearrangement uses TRBV9 and TRBJ1-1; D remains ambiguous. In germline, CDR1 is SGDLS, CDR2 YYNGEE. The V and J ends lost 0 bases and 1 base respectively, with 10 bases between them. The CDR3 runs 15 residues. In DNA form, the CDR3 reads TGTGCCAGCAGCGTAGAAATGGCCCCGAACACTGAAGCTTTCTTT. Translating it yields CASSVEMAPNTEAFF. The whole variable domain, filled in from reference TRBV9 and TRBJ1-1, reads DSGVTQTPKHLITATGQRVTLRCSPRSGDLSVYWYQQSLDQGLQFLIQYYNGEERAKGNILERFSAQQFPDLHSELNLSSLELGDSALYFCASSVEMAPNTEAFFGQGTRLTVV.

The chain uses TRBV11-3 and TRBJ2-7, with 7 positions matching TRBD1. Trimming took 8 bases from V and 3 from J; bases not matched to a gene: 4. Germline lookup yields CDR1 SGHNT and CDR2 YENEEA. This CDR3 region has 12 residues. The CDR3 reads CASGAGGYEQYF. CDR3 DNA sequence: TGTGCCAGCGGGGCAGGGGGCTACGAGCAGTACTTC. The variable domain in full, with the rest retrieved from reference TRBV11-3 and TRBJ2-7, is EAGVVQSPRYKIIEKKQPVAFWCNPISGHNTLYWYLQNLGQGPELLIRYENEEAVDDSQLPKDRFSAERLKGVDSTLKIQPAELGDSAVYLCASGAGGYEQYFGPGTRLTVT.

This clone occurred a few times. The chain has TRBV2 and TRBJ2-7, with D unresolved. The V gene's germline CDR1 is SNHLY and CDR2 FYNNEI. The CDR3 has 13 residues. Trimming removed 6 bases from V and 2 bases from J, with 11 bases in between. The CDR3 coding sequence is TGTGCCAGCAGCCAGGCAGGCCCCTACGAGCAGTACTTC. Translated: CASSQAGPYEQYF.

The gene calls are TRBV4-3 and TRBJ2-6; 9 positions match TRBD1. Germline V gene data show CDR1 as LGHNA and CDR2 as YSLEER. This CDR3 has 17 residues. V lost 5 bases to trimming and J lost 4 bases; unmatched junction nucleotides: 9. The CDR3 DNA is TGCGCCAGCAGCTATACAGGGGGCGCAACAGGGGCCAACGTCCTGACTTTC. Protein: CASSYTGGATGANVLTF.

The chain employs TRBV10-3 and TRBJ1-2; a weak D match, TRBD1 (6 bases). CDR1 and CDR2 (germline): ENHRY, SYGVKD. This CDR3 comprises 13 residues. Trimming pared 4 bases from V and 4 bases from J, leaving 10 bases between. CDR3 loop: CAISGEQGYGYTF. CDR3 DNA: TGTGCCATCAGTGGGGAACAGGGCTATGGCTACACCTTC.

The chain is built from TRBV10-3 and TRBJ1-2; 12 bases map to TRBD1. The germline gives CDR1 ENHRY, CDR2 SYGVKD. Losses at the gene ends were 3 bases for V and 5 bases for J; bases not matched to a gene: 4. This CDR3 region has 15 residues. The CDR3 DNA reads TGTGCCATCAGTGATGGGACAGGGGGCAAGTATGGCTACACCTTC. This codes for CAISDGTGGKYGYTF.

This chain uses TRBV30 with TRBJ2-3; TRBD2 matches 12 bases. After removal of 4 bases from V and 4 bases from J, the junction contained 3 bases not matched to a gene. CDR1 and CDR2 from the germline V gene are GTSNPN and SVGIG (reference sequence). The CDR3 has 14 residues. The CDR3 reads CAWTSGGAPDTQYF. The CDR3 DNA sequence: TGTGCCTGGACTAGCGGGGGGGCCCCAGATACGCAGTATTTT.

The chain combines TRBV7-9 with TRBJ2-1, with 7 bases aligning to TRBD1. The CDR3 runs 13 residues. Per the germline V gene, CDR1 is SEHNR and CDR2 is FQNEAQ (reference sequence). Germline trimming cut 5 bases from V and 10 bases from J; bases unmatched to any gene: 8. DNA of the CDR3: TGTGCCAGCAGCCCTGGACAGGATTTGGAGCAGTTCTTC. Translated, it gives CASSPGQDLEQFF. Combining the CDR3 with reference TRBV7-9 and TRBJ2-1 gives the whole variable domain DTGVSQNPRHKITKRGQNVTFRCDPISEHNRLYWYRQTLGQGPEFLTYFQNEAQLEKSRLLSDRFSAERPKGSFSTLEIQRTEQGDSAMYLCASSPGQDLEQFFGPGTRLTVL.

The chain has TRBV24-1 and TRBJ2-3; 12 bases line up with TRBD2. The CDR3 loop spans 17 amino acids. The germline V gene encodes CDR1 KGHDR and CDR2 SFDVKD. V gave up 4 bases and J gave up 0 bases; unmatched junction bases: 4. The CDR3 spells CATSDPSGGESTDTQYF. CDR3 coding DNA: TGTGCCACCAGTGACCCTAGCGGGGGGGAAAGCACAGATACGCAGTATTTT.

This rearrangement joins TRBV9 to TRBJ2-1; no reliable D call. The V and J ends lost 0 bases and 3 bases respectively, with 10 bases between them. The CDR3 is made up of 15 amino acids. In germline, CDR1 is SGDLS, CDR2 YYNGEE. This CDR3 is CASSVEERFYNEQFF. The CDR3 nucleotides read TGTGCCAGCAGCGTAGAGGAGCGATTCTACAATGAGCAGTTCTTC.

The rearrangement joins TRBV11-3 to TRBJ1-1; D not certain. CDR1 is SGHNT, CDR2 YENEEA, per germline. The V and J ends lost 8 bases and 0 bases respectively, with 7 bases between them. This CDR3 has 12 residues. This CDR3 reads CASEGLNTEAFF. The CDR3 nucleotides are TGTGCCAGCGAGGGTCTGAACACTGAAGCTTTCTTT.

This clone has only one observation. This chain links TRBV9 with TRBJ2-7; D unclear. V lost 4 bases and J 2 bases, leaving 13 bases between the germline ends. The CDR3 totals 14 residues. Looked up from germline, CDR1 is SGDLS and CDR2 is YYNGEE. CDR3 in amino acids: CASSLTGEPYEQYF. CDR3 sequence (DNA): TGTGCCAGCAGCTTAACCGGTGAGCCCTACGAGCAGTACTTC.

The J gene is TRBJ2-7, the V gene TRBV7-9; 7 nucleotides line up with TRBD1. The CDR3 is 16 amino acids. V trimming: 5 bases; J trimming: 2 bases; junction bases outside the gene matches: 12. Germline CDR1 SEHNR, CDR2 FQNEAQ (reference sequence). The CDR3 loop reads CASSPNRGPRTYEQYF. CDR3 bases: TGTGCCAGCAGCCCCAACAGGGGACCCCGAACCTACGAGCAGTACTTC.

This chain links TRBV12-3 or TRBV12-4 with TRBJ1-3, with D maybe TRBD1 (5 bases). This CDR3 has 12 residues. V lost 1 base to trimming and J lost 11 bases, with 9 bases between them. The CDR3 sequence is CASSLGQGSIYF. CDR3 nucleotides: TGTGCCAGCAGTTTAGGGCAGGGTTCCATATATTTT.

The count of this clone is one. V and J are TRBV24-1 and TRBJ1-2; D not resolved. The CDR3 contains 14 residues. Per the germline V gene, CDR1 is KGHDR and CDR2 is SFDVKD. V was pared by 0 bases and J by 4 bases, with 8 bases between. CDR3 nucleotides: TGTGCCACCAGTGATTTGGGCCAGTCCTATGGCTACACCTTC. This encodes CATSDLGQSYGYTF.

The chain combines TRBV27 with TRBJ2-7; possibly TRBD1 for D (5 bases). CDR1 is MNHEY and CDR2 is SMNVEV in the germline V gene (reference sequence). The CDR3 extends over 14 amino acids. V dropped 7 bases and J dropped 1 base, with 14 bases sitting between them. CDR3 region: CASTLQAGSYEQYF. The CDR3 coding sequence is TGTGCCAGCACCCTTCAGGCAGGGTCCTACGAGCAGTACTTC.

This clone was counted only a few times. This rearrangement joins TRBV6-5 to TRBJ2-1; a weak D match, TRBD2 (5 bases). CDR1 is MNHEY, CDR2 SVGAGI, per germline. The CDR3 sequence is 16 residues long. Between the trimmed V and J ends, which lost 4 bases and 1 base, there was a span of 14 bases. The CDR3 loop is CASSLNTGSSYNEQFF. CDR3 in DNA: TGTGCCAGCAGTTTAAATACGGGATCTTCCTACAATGAGCAGTTCTTC.

The genes are TRBV3-1 (or the pseudogene TRBV3-2) and TRBJ2-3, with 9 bases aligning to TRBD2. From germline, CDR1 is LGHDT and CDR2 YNNKEL (reference sequence). The CDR3 contains 15 residues. After removal of 4 bases from V and 1 base from J, the junction contained 3 bases not matched to a gene. The CDR3 protein is CASSLSGSGTDTQYF. The CDR3 DNA is TGTGCCAGCAGCCTTAGCGGGAGTGGCACAGATACGCAGTATTTT.